One sample yielded the 19 T cell receptor beta chains listed below, sequenced in a study of blood T cells in healthy people across ages. A second about 7 to 12 cycle PCR used barcoded and J-beta primers. TCRdb re-called the 5' RACE reads with MiXCR, one entry per CDR3 protein. The data contain around 780,000 distinct CDR3 sequences, roughly 25% of them singletons. In addition, the sample was reused for a study of T cells of mothers and their children.

Input material: blood. All receptors come from a boy aged 5-17 years in good health.

The V and J genes are TRBV5-5 and TRBJ2-7; D is possibly TRBD1 (5 bases). CDR1 and CDR2 (germline): SGHKS, YYEKEE (reference sequence). The CDR3 spans 15 residues. Trimming shortened V by 6 bases and J by 1 base, and 17 bases separated the two germline ends. The CDR3 DNA sequence: TGTGCCAGCAACCCTACAGGTCCATCGTCCTACGAGCAGTACTTC. Residues: CASNPTGPSSYEQYF.

This clonotype has a handful of counts. The junction differs from germline at one of its ends, possibly a read error. The chain joins TRBV28 to TRBJ2-1, with D perhaps being TRBD1 or TRBD2 (5 bases each). The CDR3 consists of 13 residues. Germline assignment: CDR1 MDHEN and CDR2 SYDVKM. The CDR3 loop is CASTSGIGETRYF. CDR3 nucleotides: TGTGCCAGCACCTCAGGGATAGGGGAGACCCGGTACTTC.

This clonotype was detected a few times. This rearrangement joins TRBV20-1 to TRBJ2-7; 9 nucleotides align to TRBD1. Germline V gives CDR1 DFQATT, CDR2 SNEGSKA (reference sequence). V lost 5 bases and J lost 3; bases outside the gene matches: 2. This CDR3 contains 12 residues. CDR3 bases: TGCAGTGCTGAGGACAGGGGCTACGAGCAGTACTTC. Translated: CSAEDRGYEQYF.

This clonotype was seen ten or more times. The chain links TRBV10-3 to TRBJ2-5; D gene unclear. V was pared by 2 bases and J by 2 bases, with 3 bases between. The CDR3 is made up of 12 amino acids. The germline V gene has CDR1 ENHRY and CDR2 SYGVKD. For the CDR3, the DNA is TGTGCCATCAGTGAGCTTCAAGAGACCCAGTACTTC. This codes for CAISELQETQYF.

The sample holds a few counts of this clonotype. The chain joins TRBV7-2 to TRBJ2-3; tentatively, D is TRBD2 (6 bases). Germline V gene lookup returns CDR1 SGHTA and CDR2 FQGNSA. V dropped 0 bases and J dropped 11 bases, with 9 bases sitting between them. CDR3 length: 12 residues. The CDR3 sequence is CASSLAGGKQYF. CDR3 DNA: TGTGCCAGCAGCTTAGCGGGAGGAAAGCAGTATTTT.

This chain connects TRBV2 to TRBJ1-2; D is ambiguous. Trimming removed 8 bases from V and 3 bases from J, with 10 bases in between. Germline V lookup: CDR1 SNHLY, CDR2 FYNNEI. The CDR3 sequence is 12 residues long. This CDR3 reads CASAVQYYGYTF. Here the CDR3 DNA reads TGTGCCAGCGCCGTACAGTACTATGGCTACACCTTC.

This clonotype was recorded a few times. CDR3 coding DNA: TGCAGTGCTAGTACCGATGCCGAGACCCAGTACTTC. It is translated as CSASTDAETQYF. The genes are TRBV20-1 and TRBJ2-5; the D is unclear. V was shortened by 3 bases and J by 5 bases, with 10 bases between the two germline ends. The CDR3 is 12 amino acids. Germline lookup yields CDR1 DFQATT and CDR2 SNEGSKA (reference sequence).

CDR3: CASSYSTAGGSTDTQYF. In nucleotides, the CDR3 is TGTGCCAGCAGTTACTCCACCGCGGGGGGTAGCACAGATACGCAGTATTTT. The chain combines TRBV6-6 with TRBJ2-3, with 8 bases lining up with TRBD2. CDR3 length equals 17 residues. Germline CDR1 reads MNHNY; CDR2 reads SVGAGI (reference sequence). V shed 0 bases and J 0 bases; nucleotides not matched to a gene: 5.

This chain uses TRBV18 with TRBJ2-1; D call uncertain. The germline V gene encodes CDR1 KGHSH and CDR2 LQKENI. The CDR3 consists of 14 residues. V lost 5 bases and J 2 bases, leaving 10 bases between the germline ends. The CDR3 reads CASSGQTTYNEQFF. The CDR3 region has the DNA TGTGCCAGCTCAGGGCAGACCACCTACAATGAGCAGTTCTTC.

CDR3 nucleotides: TGTGCCAGCAGTCCCGGGACTAGCGACGGGGAGCTGTTTTTT. Translating it yields CASSPGTSDGELFF. The chain couples TRBV12-3 or TRBV12-4 to TRBJ2-2; 10 bases match TRBD2. The V segment lost 5 bases and the J segment 7 bases; nucleotides outside the gene matches: 4. The CDR3 is 14 amino acids.

This chain links TRBV28 with TRBJ2-5, with 11 bases matching TRBD2. V lost 5 bases and J lost 2; bases outside the gene matches: 13. Germline values: CDR1 MDHEN, CDR2 SYDVKM. The CDR3 runs to 18 residues. The CDR3 nucleotides read TGTGCCAGCAGTAGCCCTAGCGGGGGGTTGCTATTGCAAGAGACCCAGTACTTC. Its protein product is CASSSPSGGLLLQETQYF.

This clonotype appeared a few times. The CDR3 DNA reads as TGTGCCAGCAGCCGAATTGGGACGGGGGGGCCCCACGAGCAGTACTTC. Translation gives CASSRIGTGGPHEQYF. The chain combines TRBV28 with TRBJ2-7, with 8 positions matching TRBD2. This CDR3 contains 16 residues. The V gene end was trimmed by 6 bases and the J gene end by 5 bases; junction bases not matched to a gene: 15. Germline lookup yields CDR1 MDHEN and CDR2 SYDVKM.

The chain has TRBV6-1 and TRBJ1-5; TRBD1 agrees at 10 bases. V was clipped by 0 bases and J by 8 bases; unmatched bases: 7. Germline loops: CDR1 MNHNS, CDR2 SASEGT. The CDR3 covers 16 residues. The CDR3 reads CASSEAPGQGIEPQHF. Written as DNA, the CDR3 is TGTGCCAGCAGTGAAGCACCGGGACAGGGGATAGAGCCCCAGCATTTT.

This clonotype was seen a few times. V usage is TRBV5-1 and J usage is TRBJ2-5, with 10 bases aligning to TRBD2. TRBJ2-7 explains the end of the DNA better; the J call may be wrong. CDR3 size: 14 residues. Germline V gene data show CDR1 as SGHRS and CDR2 as YFSETQ. The CDR3 nucleotides are TGCGCCAGCAGCACGGATACTAGCGGGGTCGAGCAGTACTTC. It is translated as CASSTDTSGVEQYF.

The V and J genes are TRBV15 and TRBJ1-2; tentatively, D is TRBD1 (5 bases). This CDR3 region has 14 residues. Trimming took 4 bases from V and 4 from J, leaving 13 bases between them. CDR1 is LNHNV and CDR2 is YYDKDF in the germline V gene (reference sequence). The CDR3 reads CATSTEVGGYGYTF. CDR3 coding DNA: TGTGCCACCAGCACAGAAGTGGGGGGCTATGGCTACACCTTC.

This sequence joins TRBV28 and TRBJ1-1; perhaps TRBD1 as D (6 bases). This CDR3 region has 16 residues. Germline CDR1 and CDR2: MDHEN and SYDVKM. Deletions cut 4 bases from V and 1 base from J, with 16 bases between. This CDR3 reads CASSSYPRGKNTEAFF. CDR3 nucleotides: TGTGCCAGCAGTTCTTACCCCAGGGGCAAGAACACTGAAGCTTTCTTT.

This clonotype was recorded many times. Written as DNA, the CDR3 is TGTGCCAGCAGTTTAGGACAGGGGGCTTCTGGCTACACCTTC. Translated: CASSLGQGASGYTF. V is TRBV12-3 or TRBV12-4 and J is TRBJ1-2; TRBD1 agrees at 10 bases. Losses at the gene ends were 1 base for V and 7 bases for J; bases not matched to a gene: 3. This CDR3 spans 14 amino acids.

This clonotype was seen only a few times. V usage is TRBV9 and J usage is TRBJ2-7; 8 bases match TRBD1. This CDR3 contains 16 residues. Germline trimming cut 4 bases from V and 0 bases from J; bases unmatched to any gene: 9. Germline V gene sequence: CDR1 SGDLS, CDR2 YYNGEE. This CDR3 reads CASSPRTGRNSYEQYF. The CDR3 coding sequence is TGTGCCAGCAGCCCAAGGACAGGGCGTAACTCCTACGAGCAGTACTTC. The entire variable domain, with the rest obtained from reference TRBV9 and TRBJ2-7, is as follows: DSGVTQTPKHLITATGQRVTLRCSPRSGDLSVYWYQQSLDQGLQFLIQYYNGEERAKGNILERFSAQQFPDLHSELNLSSLELGDSALYFCASSPRTGRNSYEQYFGPGTRLTVT.

A few counts support this clonotype. The chain links TRBV12-3 or TRBV12-4 to TRBJ1-2; no clear D. V lost 5 bases, J lost 8 bases, and 15 bases lay in between. This CDR3 is 13 amino acids long. CDR3 nucleotides: TGTGCCAGCAGTGCGCCCGACATGGGGGGCTACACCTTC. It yields the protein CASSAPDMGGYTF.